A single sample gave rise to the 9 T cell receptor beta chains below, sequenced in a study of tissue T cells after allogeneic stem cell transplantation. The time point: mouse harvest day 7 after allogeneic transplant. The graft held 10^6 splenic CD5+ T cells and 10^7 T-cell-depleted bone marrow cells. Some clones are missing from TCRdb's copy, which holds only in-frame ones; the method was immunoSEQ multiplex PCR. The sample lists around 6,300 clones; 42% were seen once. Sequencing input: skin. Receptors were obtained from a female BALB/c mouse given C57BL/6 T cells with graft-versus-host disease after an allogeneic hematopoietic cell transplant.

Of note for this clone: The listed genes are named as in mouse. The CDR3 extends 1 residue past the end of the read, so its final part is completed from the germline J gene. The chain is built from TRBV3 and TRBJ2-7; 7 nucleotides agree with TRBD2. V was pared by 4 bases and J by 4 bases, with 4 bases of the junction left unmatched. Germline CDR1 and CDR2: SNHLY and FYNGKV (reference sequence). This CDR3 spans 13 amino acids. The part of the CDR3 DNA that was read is TGTGCCAGCAGCTCCCGACTGGGTTATGAACAGTAC. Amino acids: CASSSRLGYEQY. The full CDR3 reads CASSSRLGYEQYF.

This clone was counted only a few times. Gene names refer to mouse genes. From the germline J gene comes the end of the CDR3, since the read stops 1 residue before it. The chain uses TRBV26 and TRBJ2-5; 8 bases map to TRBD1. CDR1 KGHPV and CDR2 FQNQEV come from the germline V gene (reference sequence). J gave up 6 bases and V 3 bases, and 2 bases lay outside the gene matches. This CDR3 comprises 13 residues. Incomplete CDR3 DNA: TGTGCCAGCAGTCTCCAGGGGGCTGACACCCAGTAC. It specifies CASSLQGADTQY. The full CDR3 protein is CASSLQGADTQYF.

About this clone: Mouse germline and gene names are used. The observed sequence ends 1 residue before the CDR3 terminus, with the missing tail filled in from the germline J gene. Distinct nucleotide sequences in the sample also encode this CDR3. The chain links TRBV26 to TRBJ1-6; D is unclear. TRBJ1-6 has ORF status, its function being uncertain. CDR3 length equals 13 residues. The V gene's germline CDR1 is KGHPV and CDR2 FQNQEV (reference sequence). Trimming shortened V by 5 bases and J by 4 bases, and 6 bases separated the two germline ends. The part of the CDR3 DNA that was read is TGTGCCAGCAGTTCGGGATATAATTCGCCCCTCTAC. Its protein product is CASSSGYNSPLY. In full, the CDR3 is CASSSGYNSPLYF.

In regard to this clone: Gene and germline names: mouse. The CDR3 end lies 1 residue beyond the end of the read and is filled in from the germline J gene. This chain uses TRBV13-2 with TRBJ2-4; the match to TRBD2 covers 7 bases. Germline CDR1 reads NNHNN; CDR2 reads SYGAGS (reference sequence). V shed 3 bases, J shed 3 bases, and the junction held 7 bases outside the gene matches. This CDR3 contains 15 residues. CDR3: CASGGGLRGQNTLYF. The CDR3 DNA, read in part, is TGTGCCAGCGGTGGGGGACTGCGGGGACAAAACACCTTGTAC.

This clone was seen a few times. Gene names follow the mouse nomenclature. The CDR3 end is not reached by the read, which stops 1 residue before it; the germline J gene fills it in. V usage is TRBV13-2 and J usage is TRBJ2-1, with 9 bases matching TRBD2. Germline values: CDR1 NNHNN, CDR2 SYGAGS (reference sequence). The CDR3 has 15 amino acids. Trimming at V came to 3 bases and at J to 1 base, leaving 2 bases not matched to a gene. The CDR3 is CASGAGLGNYAEQFF. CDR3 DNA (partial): TGTGCCAGCGGTGCCGGACTGGGGAACTATGCTGAGCAGTTC.

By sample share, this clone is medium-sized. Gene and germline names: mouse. This CDR3 is CASSLPGGSYEQYF. CDR3 DNA, as far as it was read: TGTGCCAGCAGTCTGCCAGGGGGCTCCTATGAACAGTAC. The gene calls are TRBV26 and TRBJ2-7; 7 nucleotides align to TRBD1. Sequencing ends 1 residue short of the CDR3 end; the germline J gene provides the rest. Germline V CDR1 and CDR2: KGHPV, FQNQEV (reference sequence). The CDR3 contains 14 residues. V shed 2 bases and J 0 bases; nucleotides not matched to a gene: 1.

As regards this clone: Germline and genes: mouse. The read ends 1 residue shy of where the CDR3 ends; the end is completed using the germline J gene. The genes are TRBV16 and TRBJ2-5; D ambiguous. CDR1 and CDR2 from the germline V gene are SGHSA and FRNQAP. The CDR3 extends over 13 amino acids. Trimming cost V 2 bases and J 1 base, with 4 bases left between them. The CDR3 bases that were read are TGTGCAAGCAGCTTAAGGGACCAAGACACCCAGTAC. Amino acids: CASSLRDQDTQY. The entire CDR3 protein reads CASSLRDQDTQYF.

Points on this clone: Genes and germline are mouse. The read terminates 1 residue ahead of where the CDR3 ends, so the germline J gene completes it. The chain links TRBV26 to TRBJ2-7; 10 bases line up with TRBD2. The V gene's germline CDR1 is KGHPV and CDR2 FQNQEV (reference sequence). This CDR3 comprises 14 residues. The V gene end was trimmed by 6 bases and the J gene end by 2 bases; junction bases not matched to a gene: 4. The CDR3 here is CASRPGLGTYEQYF. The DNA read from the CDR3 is TGTGCCAGCAGACCGGGACTGGGGACCTATGAACAGTAC.

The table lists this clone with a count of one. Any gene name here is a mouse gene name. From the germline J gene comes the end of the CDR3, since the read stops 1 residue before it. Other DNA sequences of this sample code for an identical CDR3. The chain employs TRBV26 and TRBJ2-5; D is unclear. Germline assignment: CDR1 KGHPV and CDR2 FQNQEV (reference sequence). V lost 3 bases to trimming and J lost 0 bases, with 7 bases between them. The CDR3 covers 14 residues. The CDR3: CASSLGVNQDTQYF. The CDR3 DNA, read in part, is TGTGCCAGCAGTCTCGGTGTTAACCAAGACACCCAGTAC.